The next 2 T cell receptor beta chains were all read from a single sample in a study of blood T cell repertoires in COVID-19. Here immunoSEQ multiplex PCR was the method, and the copy in TCRdb shows in-frame clones only, minus some. The table has 160,000 or so clones, approximately 88% seen once. Sequences were obtained from peripheral blood. These receptors came from a woman between 50 and 59 years old with acute or convalescent COVID-19.

This clone was counted between two and nine times. The CDR3 spells CASSQLPLLRGNSYEQYF. The CDR3 DNA reads as TGCGCCAGCAGCCAATTACCCCTGCTACGGGGGAACTCCTACGAGCAGTACTTC. V is TRBV4-1 and J is TRBJ2-7; tentatively, D is TRBD2 (6 bases). The V and J ends lost 2 bases and 0 bases respectively, with 20 bases between them. The length of the CDR3 is 18 residues. The germline V gene has CDR1 MGHRA and CDR2 YSYEKL.

V and J are TRBV10-3 and TRBJ1-6, with D possibly TRBD1 on 5 matching bases. This CDR3 contains 17 residues. CDR1 is ENHRY, CDR2 SYGVKD, per germline. The V end was cut by 2 bases, the J end by 0 bases, with 11 bases between. This CDR3 reads CAISEGRASSYNSPLHF. CDR3 nucleotide sequence: TGTGCCATCAGTGAGGGCAGGGCGAGCTCCTATAATTCACCCCTCCACTTT.